This entry lists 18 T cell receptor beta chains sequenced from one sample in a study of CD8 T cells in Susac syndrome. Random-hexamer reverse transcription was applied to about 0.5 to 1 ug RNA. TCRdb analysed the immunoSEQ multiplex PCR reads with MiXCR anew, one entry per CDR3 protein. This sample has a few hundred thousand distinct CDR3 sequences, with roughly 92% found just once. Sequencing was performed on CD8+ T cells from PBMCs. The receptors come from a human donor with multiple sclerosis.

The count of this clonotype is one. V gene TRBV7-9 combines with J gene TRBJ2-1, with TRBD2 as a possible D gene (6 bases). Deletions cut 5 bases from V and 3 bases from J, with 20 bases between. Germline V lookup: CDR1 SEHNR, CDR2 FQNEAQ (reference sequence). This CDR3 comprises 17 residues. CDR3 sequence (DNA): TGTGCCAGCAGCAGCCGGACGCTGGGGGGTAGCTACAATGAGCAGTTCTTC. Protein product: CASSSRTLGGSYNEQFF.

This clonotype appeared a single time. The chain carries TRBV4-1 and TRBJ2-2; TRBD2 agrees at 9 bases. CDR1 is MGHRA, CDR2 YSYEKL, per germline. With V trimmed by 4 bases and J by 5 bases, 5 bases remained unmatched. The CDR3 runs to 15 residues. The chain's CDR3 is CASSPRLAGTGELFF. Written as DNA, the CDR3 is TGCGCCAGCAGCCCGAGGCTAGCGGGAACCGGGGAGCTGTTTTTT.

The CDR3 reads CASSLDGLEWDTQYF. In DNA form, the CDR3 reads TGCGCCAGCAGCTTGGATGGACTAGAGTGGGATACGCAGTATTTT. This chain joins TRBV5-1 and TRBJ2-3, with 7 bases lining up with TRBD2. The CDR3 has 15 amino acids. Germline CDR1 SGHRS, CDR2 YFSETQ. V lost 0 bases, J lost 6 bases, and 7 bases stayed unmatched.

The chain combines TRBV24-1 with TRBJ1-1, with no clear D. The CDR3 loop spans 11 amino acids. V lost 2 bases, J lost 6 bases, and 3 bases lay in between. Germline CDR1 KGHDR, CDR2 SFDVKD. This chain's CDR3 is CATSDSAEAFF. CDR3 in DNA: TGTGCCACCAGTGATTCGGCTGAAGCTTTCTTT.

The chain uses TRBV2 and TRBJ2-3; D gene uncertain. Germline values: CDR1 SNHLY, CDR2 FYNNEI. CDR3 length equals 13 residues. Trimming stripped 6 bases from V and 5 bases from J, with 12 bases between. This CDR3 reads CASSKSVIDTQYF. The DNA of the CDR3 is TGTGCCAGCAGCAAATCTGTGATAGATACGCAGTATTTT.

Only a few counts were recorded for this clonotype. This chain links TRBV29-1 with TRBJ2-7, with a tentative D call TRBD2 (6 bases). CDR3 length: 13 residues. Germline lookup yields CDR1 SQVTM and CDR2 ANQGSEA. Trimming cost V 6 bases and J 4 bases, with 16 bases left between them. CDR3 in amino acids: CSVELAGTYEQYF. For the CDR3, the DNA is TGCAGCGTAGAGCTCGCGGGGACTTACGAGCAGTACTTC.

J is TRBJ2-7 and V is TRBV27; D not resolved. This CDR3 is 13 amino acids long. V was cut by 9 bases and J by 0 bases, with 12 bases left in between. CDR1 is MNHEY, CDR2 SMNVEV, per germline (reference sequence). The chain's CDR3 is CASSYSLSYEQYF. The CDR3 coding sequence is TGTGCCAGTTCCTACAGCCTCTCCTACGAGCAGTACTTC.

This clonotype has just a few counts. Germline and junction disagree at one end, which may indicate a read error. This chain connects TRBV3-1 to TRBJ2-1; 9 bases align to TRBD2. Germline V gene sequence: CDR1 LGHDT, CDR2 YNNKEL (reference sequence). The CDR3 length is 13 residues. The CDR3 sequence is CASSQTSGFGQFF. The CDR3 DNA follows: TGTGCCAGCAGCCAGACTAGCGGTTTTGGGCAGTTCTTT.

The V call is TRBV5-1, the J call TRBJ2-1, with D perhaps matching TRBD1 (6 bases). There are 15 residues in the CDR3. V was clipped by 6 bases and J by 0 bases, with 13 bases between them. CDR1 is SGHRS, CDR2 YFSETQ, per germline. For the CDR3, the DNA is TGCGCCAGCAACCCGACAGGCTACTCCTACAATGAGCAGTTCTTC. It is translated as CASNPTGYSYNEQFF.

The rearrangement uses TRBV10-3 and TRBJ1-1; D possibly corresponds to TRBD1 (5 bases). Germline V gives CDR1 ENHRY, CDR2 SYGVKD. This CDR3 region has 14 residues. V was trimmed by 8 bases and J by 6 bases, leaving 19 bases between them. CDR3 in DNA: TGTGCCATCGCGGGGGGGGAGAGGGGCCCTGAAGCTTTCTTT. Amino acids: CAIAGGERGPEAFF.

The CDR3 sequence: CASKGQGRQPQHF. The CDR3 bases are TGTGCCAGCAAAGGTCAGGGTAGGCAGCCCCAGCATTTT. The chain recombines TRBV2 with TRBJ1-5; D perhaps matches TRBD1 (5 bases). With 7 bases removed from V and 7 bases from J, the gap between germline ends came to 14 bases. CDR3 length: 13 amino acids. The germline CDR1 and CDR2 sequences are SNHLY and FYNNEI.

V is TRBV19 and J is TRBJ2-6; D gene unclear. The CDR3 sequence is 15 residues long. CDR1 is LNHDA, CDR2 SQIVND, per germline (reference sequence). V lost 5 bases to trimming and J lost 5 bases, with 13 bases between them. This chain's CDR3 is CASSSAPQRANVLTF. In nucleotides, the CDR3 is TGTGCCAGTAGTTCTGCCCCTCAAAGGGCCAACGTCCTGACTTTC.

J is TRBJ1-2 and V is TRBV6-5, with 9 bases fitting TRBD1. J gave up 6 bases and V 5 bases, and 4 bases lay outside the gene matches. CDR3 length: 13 amino acids. Germline V CDR1 and CDR2: MNHEY, SVGAGI. The CDR3 nucleotides are TGTGCCAGCAGTGGGACAGGGACGGATGGCTACACCTTC. Its translation is CASSGTGTDGYTF.

The CDR3 protein is CSALDLGGYTF. The CDR3 bases are TGCAGTGCCCTCGACCTGGGTGGCTACACCTTC. The V call is TRBV20-1, the J call TRBJ1-2, with D hard to call. The CDR3 contains 11 residues. Germline V lookup: CDR1 DFQATT, CDR2 SNEGSKA (reference sequence). Deletions cut 6 bases from V and 7 bases from J, with 12 bases between.

The CDR3 is CASSQGILAGQFF. CDR3 in DNA: TGCGCCAGCAGCCAAGGTATATTAGCGGGGCAGTTCTTC. This chain connects TRBV4-1 to TRBJ2-1, with TRBD2 identical over 7 bases. J gave up 12 bases and V 1 base, and 6 bases lay outside the gene matches. Looked up from germline, CDR1 is MGHRA and CDR2 is YSYEKL. The CDR3 runs 13 residues.

V is TRBV11-2 and J is TRBJ2-1; D is unclear. Trimming pared 7 bases from V and 4 bases from J, leaving 23 bases between. The germline V gene encodes CDR1 SGHAT and CDR2 FQNNGV. The CDR3 totals 17 residues. The CDR3 spells CASTPSPGPTIYNEQFF. CDR3 bases: TGTGCCAGCACCCCCTCGCCGGGCCCAACGATATACAATGAGCAGTTCTTC.

The CDR3 DNA reads as TGTGCCAGCAGCTTACGACTAGCGGGGGGATATAGGATTTACAATGAGCAGTTCTTC. Translated, it gives CASSLRLAGGYRIYNEQFF. This rearrangement joins TRBV7-8 to TRBJ2-1; TRBD2 matches at 13 bases. CDR3 length: 19 residues. Trimming removed 2 bases from V and 4 bases from J; junction bases left unmatched: 11. From germline, CDR1 is SGHVS and CDR2 FQNEAQ.

In nucleotides, the CDR3 is TGTGCCAGCAGTAGAACAGGGGGGAATCAGCCCCAGCATTTT. Translating gives CASSRTGGNQPQHF. The gene calls are TRBV28 and TRBJ1-5; 8 nucleotides agree with TRBD1. Germline V gene sequence: CDR1 MDHEN, CDR2 SYDVKM. J was trimmed by 4 bases and V by 5 bases; bases with no gene match: 4. The length of the CDR3 is 14 residues. Drawing the rest from reference TRBV28 and TRBJ1-5, the complete variable domain is DVKVTQSSRYLVKRTGEKVFLECVQDMDHENMFWYRQDPGLGLRLIYFSYDVKMKEKGDIPEGYSVSREKKERFSLILESASTNQTSMYLCASSRTGGNQPQHFGDGTRLSIL.